This T cell receptor beta chain came from a study of glioma-infiltrating T cells after dendritic cell vaccination. Overall study context: Monocyte-derived dendritic cells, cultured seven days with IL-4 and GM-CSF, were pulsed with autologous tumor lysate.

The PCR used 60 V beta and 13 J beta primers. The protocol was immunoSEQ multiplex PCR, while the TCRdb copy is restricted to in-frame clones and leaves out a portion. The sample contains fewer than 85,000 clones, roughly 89% of which appear only once. As to this clone: Its antigen is currently unknown.

Overall study results and limits: Few patients contributed both blood and tumor specimens.

Germline lookup yields CDR1 MNHEY and CDR2 SVGAGI. The V end was cut by 2 bases, the J end by 0 bases, with 14 bases between. There are 16 residues in the CDR3. This material consisted of blood, taken before dendritic cell vaccination. The sequence was obtained from a human donor with glioblastoma. This chain connects TRBV6-5 to TRBJ2-7, with D perhaps matching TRBD2 (6 bases). CDR3 in amino acids: CASSYTRRAASYEQYF. CDR3 bases: TGTGCCAGCAGTTACACCCGGAGGGCCGCCTCCTACGAGCAGTACTTC.